A selection of T cell receptor beta chains follows, all from one sample in a study of Graves' ophthalmopathy and Graves' hyperthyroidism. TCRdb re-called the multiplex PCR reads with MiXCR, one entry per CDR3 protein. The table records hundreds of thousands of distinct CDR3 sequences, 22% of them present only once. Sequencing used peripheral blood. The receptor set was obtained from a woman under 30 with stable Graves' hyperthyroidism. Some clones in this sample may be carry-over from other donors' samples. Each CDR3 is given with its conserved first and last residue. D genes are given only for firm matches. Clone size, where shown, is once, few, many, or a class for clones that have expanded.

D: TRBD1
size: many
J: TRBJ1-5
V: TRBV15
CDR3: CATSRPDRGGNQPQHF
DNA: TGTGCCACCAGCAGACCAGACAGGGGCGGCAATCAGCCCCAGCATTTT

D: -
size: many
J: TRBJ1-5
V: TRBV2
CDR3: CASTYTINQPQHF
DNA: TGTGCCAGCACTTACACTATTAATCAGCCCCAGCATTTT

D: -
size: many
J: TRBJ2-7
V: TRBV28
CDR3: CASGSLGNPRYEQYF
DNA: TGTGCCAGCGGTTCCCTTGGGAACCCCCGCTACGAGCAGTACTTC

D: -
size: few
J: TRBJ1-1
V: TRBV9
CDR3: CASSVGLAANTEAFF
DNA: TGTGCCAGCAGCGTAGGCCTCGCCGCGAACACTGAAGCTTTCTTT

D: -
size: few
J: TRBJ1-1
V: TRBV3-1
CDR3: CASSVGSTEAFF
DNA: TGTGCCAGCAGCGTTGGGAGTACTGAAGCTTTCTTT

D: -
size: many
J: TRBJ1-1
V: TRBV9
CDR3: CASSPGDGGNAEAFF
DNA: TGTGCCAGCAGCCCTGGGGACGGGGGGAATGCTGAAGCTTTCTTT

D: -
size: many
J: TRBJ1-3
V: TRBV5-5
CDR3: CASSLGPGATGNTIYF
DNA: TGTGCCAGCAGCTTGGGTCCGGGGGCGACGGGAAACACCATATATTTT

D: -
size: many
J: TRBJ2-7
V: TRBV28
CDR3: CASSLFQGSNEQYF
DNA: TGTGCCAGCAGTTTATTCCAGGGAAGCAACGAGCAGTACTTC

D: -
size: many
J: TRBJ1-1
V: TRBV7-2
CDR3: CASSSWVNTEAFF
DNA: TGTGCCAGCAGCTCTTGGGTTAACACTGAAGCTTTCTTT

D: TRBD1
size: -
J: TRBJ1-2
V: TRBV3-1
CDR3: CASSQRLDRGYGYTF
DNA: TGTGCCAGCAGCCAAAGACTGGACAGGGGCTATGGCTACACCTTC

D: -
size: many
J: TRBJ1-2
V: TRBV12-3/TRBV12-4
CDR3: CASTDDSYGYTF
DNA: TGTGCCAGCACCGACGATAGCTATGGCTACACCTTC

D: -
size: -
J: TRBJ1-2
V: TRBV12-3/TRBV12-4
CDR3: CASGNRLWDGYTF
DNA: TGTGCCAGCGGAAACAGGCTTTGGGATGGCTACACCTTC

D: -
size: -
J: TRBJ2-7
V: TRBV7-8
CDR3: CASSWGPGLSSYEQYF
DNA: TGTGCCAGCAGCTGGGGTCCGGGCCTGAGCTCCTACGAGCAGTACTTC

D: -
size: many
J: TRBJ1-1
V: TRBV6-4
CDR3: CASSKNGLNTEAFF
DNA: TGTGCCAGCAGTAAAAACGGTTTGAACACTGAAGCTTTCTTT

D: -
size: -
J: TRBJ2-3
V: TRBV6-1
CDR3: CASTSVPGQKISTQYF
DNA: TGTGCCAGCACCTCTGTTCCCGGACAAAAAATTTCCACGCAGTATTTT

D: TRBD2
size: many
J: TRBJ2-7
V: TRBV7-8
CDR3: CASSPATSGRFSSSYEQYF
DNA: TGTGCCAGCAGCCCGGCGACTAGCGGGCGGTTCTCTAGCTCCTACGAGCAGTACTTC

D: TRBD1
size: many
J: TRBJ2-7
V: TRBV12-3/TRBV12-4
CDR3: CASSLGTVNYEQYF
DNA: TGTGCCAGCAGTCTAGGGACAGTCAACTACGAGCAGTACTTC

D: TRBD1
size: many
J: TRBJ2-5
V: TRBV12-3/TRBV12-4
CDR3: CASSLAGGTGSETQYF
DNA: TGTGCCAGCAGTTTAGCGGGGGGGACAGGGAGCGAGACCCAGTACTTC

D: TRBD1
size: few
J: TRBJ1-1
V: TRBV9
CDR3: CASSVGRQGASTEAFF
DNA: TGTGCCAGCAGCGTAGGCAGACAGGGGGCAAGCACTGAAGCTTTCTTT

D: TRBD2
size: few
J: TRBJ2-5
V: TRBV15
CDR3: CATSNQRGAVETQYF
DNA: TGTGCCACCAGCAACCAGCGGGGGGCAGTGGAGACCCAGTACTTC

D: TRBD1
size: -
J: TRBJ1-1
V: TRBV6-1
CDR3: CASADPLGQGNTEAFF
DNA: TGTGCCAGTGCCGACCCCCTCGGACAGGGAAACACTGAAGCTTTCTTT

D: -
size: many
J: TRBJ1-1
V: TRBV19
CDR3: CASTVGSMNTEAFF
DNA: TGTGCCAGTACAGTCGGATCCATGAACACTGAAGCTTTCTTT

D: -
size: many
J: TRBJ2-2
V: TRBV20-1
CDR3: CSARDPERTGELFF
DNA: TGCAGTGCTAGAGACCCCGAACGCACCGGGGAGCTGTTTTTT

D: TRBD1
size: many
J: TRBJ1-2
V: TRBV6-1
CDR3: CASRDGTGIYGYTF
DNA: TGTGCCAGCAGAGACGGGACAGGGATCTATGGCTACACCTTC